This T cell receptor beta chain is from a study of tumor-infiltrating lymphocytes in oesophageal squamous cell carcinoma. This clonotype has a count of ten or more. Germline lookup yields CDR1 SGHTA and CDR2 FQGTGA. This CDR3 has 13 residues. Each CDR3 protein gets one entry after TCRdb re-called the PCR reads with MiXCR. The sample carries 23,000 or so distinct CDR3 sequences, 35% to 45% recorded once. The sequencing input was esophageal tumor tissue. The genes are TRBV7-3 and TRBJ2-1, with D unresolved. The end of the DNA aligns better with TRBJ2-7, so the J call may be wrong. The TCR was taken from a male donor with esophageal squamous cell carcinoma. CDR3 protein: CASSLNYGNEQYF. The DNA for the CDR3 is TGTGCCAGCAGCTTAAATTATGGGAATGAGCAGTACTTC.